The present entry profiles one TCR beta chain with its context. Other nucleotide sequences in the sample specify the same CDR3. The data were taken from a study of shared clonotypes between healthy human individuals. Cells designated naive CD8 were CD45RO-negative and were positively selected for CCR7, with terminally differentiated effector memory CD45RA+ cells excluded. Over several immunoSEQ plates, each subset's genomic DNA was distributed in even portions. The method was immunoSEQ multiplex PCR; TCRdb's version includes in-frame clones alone and lacks a portion of them. This table holds 2 million or so clones, about 95% found once. Unmatched junction bases numbered 5, after V lost 5 bases and J lost 4 bases. The length of the CDR3 is 13 residues. Germline assignment: CDR1 SEHNR and CDR2 FQNEAQ (reference sequence).

What was sequenced was naive CD8+ T cells sorted from blood. This sequence joins TRBV7-9 and TRBJ2-7; TRBD1 agrees at 7 bases. This clonotype was sampled from a man aged 18 to 29 in good health. The CDR3 region is CASSPQQGYEQYF. The CDR3 DNA reads as TGTGCCAGCAGCCCGCAACAGGGGTACGAGCAGTACTTC.